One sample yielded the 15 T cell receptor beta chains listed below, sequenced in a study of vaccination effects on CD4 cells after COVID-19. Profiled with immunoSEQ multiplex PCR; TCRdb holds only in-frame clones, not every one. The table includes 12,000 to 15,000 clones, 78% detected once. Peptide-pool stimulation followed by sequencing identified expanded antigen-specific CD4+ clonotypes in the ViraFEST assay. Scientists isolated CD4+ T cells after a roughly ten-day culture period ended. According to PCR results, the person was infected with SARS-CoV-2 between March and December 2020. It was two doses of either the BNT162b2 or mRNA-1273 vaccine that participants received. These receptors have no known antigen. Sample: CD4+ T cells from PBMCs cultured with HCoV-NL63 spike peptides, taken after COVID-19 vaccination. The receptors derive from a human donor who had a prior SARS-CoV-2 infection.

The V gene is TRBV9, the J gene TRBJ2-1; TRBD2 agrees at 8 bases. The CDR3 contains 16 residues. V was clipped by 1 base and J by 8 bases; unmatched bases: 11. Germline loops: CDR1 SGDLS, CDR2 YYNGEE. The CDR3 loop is CASSVSTSGGQDEQFF. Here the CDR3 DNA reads TGTGCCAGCAGCGTATCTACTAGCGGCGGGCAAGATGAGCAGTTCTTC.

The CDR3 DNA is TGCGCCAGCAGCTTCCTGGAGACCCAGTACTTC. Residues: CASSFLETQYF. This rearrangement joins TRBV5-1 to TRBJ2-5; unclear D gene. Per germline, CDR1 SGHRS and CDR2 YFSETQ. The ends were cut back, 2 bases at V and 5 bases at J, with 4 bases in the middle. The CDR3 covers 11 residues.

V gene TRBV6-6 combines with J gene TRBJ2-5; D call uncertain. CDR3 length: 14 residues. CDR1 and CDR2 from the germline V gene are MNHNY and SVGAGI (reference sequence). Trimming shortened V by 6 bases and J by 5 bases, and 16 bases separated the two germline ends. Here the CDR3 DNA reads TGTGCCAGCAGGAGCCGTGCATTCGGGGAGACCCAGTACTTC. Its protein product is CASRSRAFGETQYF.

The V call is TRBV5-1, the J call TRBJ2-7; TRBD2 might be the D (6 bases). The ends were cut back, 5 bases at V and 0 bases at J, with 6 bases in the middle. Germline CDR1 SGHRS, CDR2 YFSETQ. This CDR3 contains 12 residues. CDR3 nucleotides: TGCGCCAGCAGGCGGGACTCCTACGAGCAGTACTTC. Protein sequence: CASRRDSYEQYF.

The CDR3 is CASSPTFGTISETQYF. CDR3 coding DNA: TGTGCCAGTAGTCCGACATTCGGGACTATCTCAGAGACCCAGTACTTC. The chain employs TRBV19 and TRBJ2-5, with TRBD2 matching over 7 bases. Germline V gene data show CDR1 as LNHDA and CDR2 as SQIVND (reference sequence). The CDR3 is 16 amino acids. V lost 5 bases, J lost 4 bases, and 13 bases stayed unmatched. Together with reference TRBV19 and TRBJ2-5, the CDR3 gives the full variable domain: DGGITQSPKYLFRKEGQNVTLSCEQNLNHDAMYWYRQDPGQGLRLIYYSQIVNDFQKGDIAEGYSVSREKKESFPLTVTSAQKNPTAFYLCASSPTFGTISETQYFGPGTRLLVL.

The CDR3 protein is CASTLTSGGVTDTQYF. Written as DNA, the CDR3 is TGTGCCAGCACCTTGACTAGCGGGGGGGTAACAGATACGCAGTATTTT. The chain employs TRBV9 and TRBJ2-3, with TRBD2 identical over 14 bases. Unmatched junction bases numbered 6, after V lost 6 bases and J lost 3 bases. The CDR3 runs to 16 residues. CDR1 SGDLS and CDR2 YYNGEE come from the germline V gene.

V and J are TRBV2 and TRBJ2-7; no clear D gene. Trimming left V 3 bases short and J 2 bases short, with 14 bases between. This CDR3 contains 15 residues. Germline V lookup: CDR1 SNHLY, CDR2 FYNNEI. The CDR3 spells CASSDFGQATYEQYF. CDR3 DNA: TGTGCCAGCAGTGACTTCGGCCAGGCAACCTACGAGCAGTACTTC.

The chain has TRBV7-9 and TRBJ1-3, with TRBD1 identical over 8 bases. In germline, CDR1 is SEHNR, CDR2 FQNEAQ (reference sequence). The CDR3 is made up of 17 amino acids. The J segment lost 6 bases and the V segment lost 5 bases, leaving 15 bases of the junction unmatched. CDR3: CASSHNAGTGRANTIYF. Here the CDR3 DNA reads TGTGCCAGCAGCCATAACGCCGGGACAGGACGTGCAAACACCATATATTTT.

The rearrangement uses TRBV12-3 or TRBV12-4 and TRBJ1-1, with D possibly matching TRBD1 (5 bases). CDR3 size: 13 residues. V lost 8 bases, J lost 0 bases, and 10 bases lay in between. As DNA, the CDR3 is TGTGCCAGCCGCTGGGACCTGAACACTGAAGCTTTCTTT. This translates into CASRWDLNTEAFF.

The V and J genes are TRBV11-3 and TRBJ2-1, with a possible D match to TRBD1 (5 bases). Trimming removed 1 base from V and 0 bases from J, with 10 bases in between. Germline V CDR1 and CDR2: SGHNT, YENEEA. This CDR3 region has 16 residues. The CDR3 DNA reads TGTGCCAGCAGCTTAGGCAGGGTGATCTCCTACAATGAGCAGTTCTTC. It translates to CASSLGRVISYNEQFF.

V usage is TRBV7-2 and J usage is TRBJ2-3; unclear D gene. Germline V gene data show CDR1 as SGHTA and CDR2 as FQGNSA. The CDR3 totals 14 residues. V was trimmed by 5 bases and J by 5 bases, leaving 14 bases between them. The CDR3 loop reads CASSPGSIGDTQYF. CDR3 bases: TGTGCCAGCAGCCCTGGCTCGATCGGAGATACGCAGTATTTT.

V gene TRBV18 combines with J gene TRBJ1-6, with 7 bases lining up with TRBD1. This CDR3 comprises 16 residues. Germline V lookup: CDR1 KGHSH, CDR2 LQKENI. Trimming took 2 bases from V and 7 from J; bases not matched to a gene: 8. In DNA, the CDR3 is TGTGCCAGCTCACCATCACAGGGGAGAGCGAATTCACCCCTCCACTTT. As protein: CASSPSQGRANSPLHF.

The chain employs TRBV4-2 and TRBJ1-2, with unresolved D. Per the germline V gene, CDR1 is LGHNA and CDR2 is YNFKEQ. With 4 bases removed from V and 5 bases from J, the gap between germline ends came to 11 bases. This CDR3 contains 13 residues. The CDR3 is CASSPTGAYGYTF. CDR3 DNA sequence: TGTGCCAGCAGCCCCACGGGTGCATATGGCTACACCTTC.

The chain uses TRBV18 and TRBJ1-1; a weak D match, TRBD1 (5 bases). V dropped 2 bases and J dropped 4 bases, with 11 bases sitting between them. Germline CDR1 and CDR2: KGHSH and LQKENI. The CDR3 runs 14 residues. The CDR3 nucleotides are TGTGCCAGCTCACCAGATCGACAGATCACTGAAGCTTTCTTT. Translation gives CASSPDRQITEAFF. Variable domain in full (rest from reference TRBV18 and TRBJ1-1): NAGVMQNPRHLVRRRGQEARLRCSPMKGHSHVYWYRQLPEEGLKFMVYLQKENIIDESGMPKERFSAEFPKEGPSILRIQQVVRGDSAAYFCASSPDRQITEAFFGQGTRLTVV.

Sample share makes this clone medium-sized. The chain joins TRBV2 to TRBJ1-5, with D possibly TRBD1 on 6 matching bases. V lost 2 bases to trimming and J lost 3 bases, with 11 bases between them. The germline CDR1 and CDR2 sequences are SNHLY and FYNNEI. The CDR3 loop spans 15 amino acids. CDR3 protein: CASSELGGANQPQHF. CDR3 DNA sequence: TGTGCCAGCAGTGAACTGGGGGGCGCCAATCAGCCCCAGCATTTT.